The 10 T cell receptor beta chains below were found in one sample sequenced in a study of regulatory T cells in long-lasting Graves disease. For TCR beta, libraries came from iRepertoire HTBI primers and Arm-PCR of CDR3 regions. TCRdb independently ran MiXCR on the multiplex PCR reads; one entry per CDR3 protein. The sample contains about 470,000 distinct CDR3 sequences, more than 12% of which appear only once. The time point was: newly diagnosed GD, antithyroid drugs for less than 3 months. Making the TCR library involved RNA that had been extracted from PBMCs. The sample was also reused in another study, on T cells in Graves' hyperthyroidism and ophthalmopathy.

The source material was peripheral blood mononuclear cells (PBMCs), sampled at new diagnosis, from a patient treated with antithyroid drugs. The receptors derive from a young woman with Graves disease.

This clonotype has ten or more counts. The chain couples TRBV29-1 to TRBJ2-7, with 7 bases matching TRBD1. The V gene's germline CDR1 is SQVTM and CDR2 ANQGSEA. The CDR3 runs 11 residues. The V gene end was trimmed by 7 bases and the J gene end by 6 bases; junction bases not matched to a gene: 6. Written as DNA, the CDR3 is TGCAGCGGGGGACAGTCGGGCGAGCAGTACTTC. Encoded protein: CSGGQSGEQYF.

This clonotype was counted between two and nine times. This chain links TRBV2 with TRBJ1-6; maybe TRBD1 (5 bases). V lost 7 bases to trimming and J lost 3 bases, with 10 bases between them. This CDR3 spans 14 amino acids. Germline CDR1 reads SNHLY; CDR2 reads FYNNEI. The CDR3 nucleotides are TGTGCCAGCAAGGGGACCGGCTATAATTCACCCCTCCACTTT. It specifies CASKGTGYNSPLHF.

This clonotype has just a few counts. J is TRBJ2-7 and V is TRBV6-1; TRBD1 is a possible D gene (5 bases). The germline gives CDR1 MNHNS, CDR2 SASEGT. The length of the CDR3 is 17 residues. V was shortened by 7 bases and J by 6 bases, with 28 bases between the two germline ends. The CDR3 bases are TGTGCCAGCACCCCAGGACACGCAAGACACAGTCTTGCCGAGCAGTACTTC. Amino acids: CASTPGHARHSLAEQYF.

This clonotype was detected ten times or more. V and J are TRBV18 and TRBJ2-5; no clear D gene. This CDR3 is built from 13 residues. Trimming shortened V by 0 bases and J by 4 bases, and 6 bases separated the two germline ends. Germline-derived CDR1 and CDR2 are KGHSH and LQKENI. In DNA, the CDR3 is TGTGCCAGCTCACCACCCCCGGGAGAGACCCAGTACTTC. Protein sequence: CASSPPPGETQYF. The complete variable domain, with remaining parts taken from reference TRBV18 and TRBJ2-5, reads NAGVMQNPRHLVRRRGQEARLRCSPMKGHSHVYWYRQLPEEGLKFMVYLQKENIIDESGMPKERFSAEFPKEGPSILRIQQVVRGDSAAYFCASSPPPGETQYFGPGTRLLVL.

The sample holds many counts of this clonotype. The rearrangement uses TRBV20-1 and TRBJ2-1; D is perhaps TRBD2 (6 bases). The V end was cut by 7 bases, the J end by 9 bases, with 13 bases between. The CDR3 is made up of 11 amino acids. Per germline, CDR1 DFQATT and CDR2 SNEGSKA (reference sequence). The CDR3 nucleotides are TGCAGTGTACTAGCTCCTAGTGAGCAGTTCTTC. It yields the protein CSVLAPSEQFF.

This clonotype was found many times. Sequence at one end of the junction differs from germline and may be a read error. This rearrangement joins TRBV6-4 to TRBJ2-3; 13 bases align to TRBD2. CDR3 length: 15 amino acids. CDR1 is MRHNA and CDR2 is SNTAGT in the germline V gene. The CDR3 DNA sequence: TGTGCCAGCATTAGACTAGCGGGAGGTCAAGATGCGCAGTATTTT. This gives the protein CASIRLAGGQDAQYF.

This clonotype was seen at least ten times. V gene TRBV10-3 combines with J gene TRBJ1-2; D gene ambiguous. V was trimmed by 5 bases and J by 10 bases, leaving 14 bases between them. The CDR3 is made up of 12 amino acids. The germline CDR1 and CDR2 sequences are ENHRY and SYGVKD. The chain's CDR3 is CAISTPTYDYTF. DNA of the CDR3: TGTGCCATCAGTACCCCTACCTACGACTACACCTTC.

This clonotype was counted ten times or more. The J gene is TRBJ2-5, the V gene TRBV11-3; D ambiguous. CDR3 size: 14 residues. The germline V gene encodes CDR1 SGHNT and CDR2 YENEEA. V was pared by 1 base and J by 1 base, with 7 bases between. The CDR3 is CASSLGSVQETQYF. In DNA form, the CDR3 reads TGTGCCAGCAGCTTAGGATCCGTCCAAGAGACCCAGTACTTC.

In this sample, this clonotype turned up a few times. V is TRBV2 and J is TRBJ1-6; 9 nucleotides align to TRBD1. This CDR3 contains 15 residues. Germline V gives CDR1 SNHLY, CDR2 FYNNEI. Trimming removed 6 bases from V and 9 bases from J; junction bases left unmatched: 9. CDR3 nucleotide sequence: TGTGCCAGCAGAGCCTCCGGGACAGGGCGTTCACCCCTCCACTTT. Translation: CASRASGTGRSPLHF.

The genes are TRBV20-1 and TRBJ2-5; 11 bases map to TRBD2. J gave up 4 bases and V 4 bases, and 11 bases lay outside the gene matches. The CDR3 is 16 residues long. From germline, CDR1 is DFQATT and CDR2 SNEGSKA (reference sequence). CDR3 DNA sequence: TGCAGTGCTAACCCCCCTAGCGGGAGGAGGGGAGAGACCCAGTACTTC. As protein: CSANPPSGRRGETQYF.